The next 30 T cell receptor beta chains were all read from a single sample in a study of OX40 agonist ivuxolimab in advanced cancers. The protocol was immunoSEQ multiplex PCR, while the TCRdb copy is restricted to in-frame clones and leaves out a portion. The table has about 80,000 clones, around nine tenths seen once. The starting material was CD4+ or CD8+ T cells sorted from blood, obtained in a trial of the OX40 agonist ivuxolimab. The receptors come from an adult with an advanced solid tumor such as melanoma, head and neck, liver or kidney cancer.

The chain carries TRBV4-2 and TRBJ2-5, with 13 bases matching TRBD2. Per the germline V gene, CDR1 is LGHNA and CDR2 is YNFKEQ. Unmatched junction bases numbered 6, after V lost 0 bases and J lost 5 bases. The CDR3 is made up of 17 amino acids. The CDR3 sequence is CASSQDWTSGSAETQYF. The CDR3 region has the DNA TGTGCCAGCAGCCAAGATTGGACTAGCGGGAGCGCCGAGACCCAGTACTTC.

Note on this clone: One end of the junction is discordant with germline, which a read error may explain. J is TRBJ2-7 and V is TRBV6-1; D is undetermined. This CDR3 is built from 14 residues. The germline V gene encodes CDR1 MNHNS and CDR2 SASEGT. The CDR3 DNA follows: TGTGCCAGCGGTGAGGAAGGGCCTCTGGGCGAGCAGTACTTC. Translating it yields CASGEEGPLGEQYF.

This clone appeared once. CDR3 sequence reads: CASREKSQGQSFYGYTF. The DNA for the CDR3 is TGTGCCAGCAGGGAAAAATCCCAGGGGCAGTCTTTCTATGGCTACACCTTC. The chain has TRBV2 and TRBJ1-2, with a tentative D call TRBD1 (6 bases). The V and J ends lost 6 bases and 4 bases respectively, with 24 bases between them. Germline-derived CDR1 and CDR2 are SNHLY and FYNNEI. The CDR3 has 17 amino acids.

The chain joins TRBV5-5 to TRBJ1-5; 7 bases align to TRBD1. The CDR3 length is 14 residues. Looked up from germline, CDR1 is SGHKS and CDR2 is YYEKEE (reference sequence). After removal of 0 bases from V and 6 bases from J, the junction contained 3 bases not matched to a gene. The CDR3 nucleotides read TGTGCCAGCAGCTTGGGACAGGGTAGTCAGCCCCAGCATTTT. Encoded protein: CASSLGQGSQPQHF.

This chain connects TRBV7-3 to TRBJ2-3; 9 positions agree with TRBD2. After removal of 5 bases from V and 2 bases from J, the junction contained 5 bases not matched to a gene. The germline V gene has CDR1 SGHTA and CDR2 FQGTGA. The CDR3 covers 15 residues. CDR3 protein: CASSPTSGHTDTQYF. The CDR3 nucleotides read TGTGCCAGCAGCCCGACTAGCGGACACACAGATACGCAGTATTTT.

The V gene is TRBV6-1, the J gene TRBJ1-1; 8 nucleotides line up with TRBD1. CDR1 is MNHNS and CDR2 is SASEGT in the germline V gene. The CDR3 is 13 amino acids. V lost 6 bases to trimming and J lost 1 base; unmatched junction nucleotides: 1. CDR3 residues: CASRQGANTEAFF. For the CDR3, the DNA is TGTGCCAGCAGGCAGGGGGCGAACACTGAAGCTTTCTTT.

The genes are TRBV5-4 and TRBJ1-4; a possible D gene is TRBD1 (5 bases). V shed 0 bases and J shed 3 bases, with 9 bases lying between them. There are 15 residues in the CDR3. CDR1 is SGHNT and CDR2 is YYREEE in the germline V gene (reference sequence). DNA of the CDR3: TGTGCCAGCAGCTTGGCCGGGGCATCTAATGAAAAACTGTTTTTT. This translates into CASSLAGASNEKLFF.

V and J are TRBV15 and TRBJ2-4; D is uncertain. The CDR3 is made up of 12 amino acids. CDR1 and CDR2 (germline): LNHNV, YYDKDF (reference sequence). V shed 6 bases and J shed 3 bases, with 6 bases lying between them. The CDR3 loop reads CATSTGKNIQYF. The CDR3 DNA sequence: TGTGCCACCAGTACGGGCAAAAACATTCAGTACTTC.

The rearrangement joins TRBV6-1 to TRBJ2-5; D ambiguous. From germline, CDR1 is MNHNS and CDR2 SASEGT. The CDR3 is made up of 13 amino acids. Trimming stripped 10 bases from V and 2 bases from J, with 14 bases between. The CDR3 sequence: CATTESAQETQYF. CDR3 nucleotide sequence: TGTGCCACCACCGAGAGCGCTCAAGAGACCCAGTACTTC.

The CDR3 here is CASKTGSSYEQYF. CDR3 nucleotide sequence: TGTGCCAGCAAGACCGGGAGCAGCTACGAGCAGTACTTC. This chain uses TRBV28 with TRBJ2-7, with D perhaps TRBD2 (6 bases). Germline V gives CDR1 MDHEN, CDR2 SYDVKM. The V gene lost 7 bases and the J gene lost 3 bases, with 13 bases spanning the gap. This CDR3 spans 13 amino acids.

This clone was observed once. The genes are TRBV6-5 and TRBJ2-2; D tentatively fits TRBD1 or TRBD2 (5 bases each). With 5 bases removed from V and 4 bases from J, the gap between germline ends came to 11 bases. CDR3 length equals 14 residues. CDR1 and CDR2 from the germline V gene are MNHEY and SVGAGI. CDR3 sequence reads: CASSRDPPTGELFF. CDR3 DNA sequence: TGTGCCAGCAGTCGGGACCCACCCACCGGGGAGCTGTTTTTT.

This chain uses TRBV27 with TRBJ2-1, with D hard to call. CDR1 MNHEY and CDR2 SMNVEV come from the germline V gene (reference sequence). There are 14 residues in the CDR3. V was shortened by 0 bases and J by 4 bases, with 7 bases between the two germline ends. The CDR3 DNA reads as TGTGCCAGCAGTTTATCGGGCCAGTACAATGAGCAGTTCTTC. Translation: CASSLSGQYNEQFF.

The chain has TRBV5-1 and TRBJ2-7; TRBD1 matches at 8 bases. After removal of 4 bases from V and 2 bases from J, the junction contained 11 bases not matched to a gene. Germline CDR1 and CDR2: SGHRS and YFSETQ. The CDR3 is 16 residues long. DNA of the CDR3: TGCGCCAGCAGCCTGTTGGGGGGACAGGTGACCTACGAGCAGTACTTC. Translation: CASSLLGGQVTYEQYF. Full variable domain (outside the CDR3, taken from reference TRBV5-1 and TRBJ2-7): KAGVTQTPRYLIKTRGQQVTLSCSPISGHRSVSWYQQTPGQGLQFLFEYFSETQRNKGNFPGRFSGRQFSNSRSEMNVSTLELGDSALYLCASSLLGGQVTYEQYFGPGTRLTVT.

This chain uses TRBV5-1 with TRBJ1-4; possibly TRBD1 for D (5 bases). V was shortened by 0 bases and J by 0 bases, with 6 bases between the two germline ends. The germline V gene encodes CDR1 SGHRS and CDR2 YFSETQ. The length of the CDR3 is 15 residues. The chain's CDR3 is CASSLVGATNEKLFF. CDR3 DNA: TGCGCCAGCAGCTTGGTGGGGGCAACTAATGAAAAACTGTTTTTT.

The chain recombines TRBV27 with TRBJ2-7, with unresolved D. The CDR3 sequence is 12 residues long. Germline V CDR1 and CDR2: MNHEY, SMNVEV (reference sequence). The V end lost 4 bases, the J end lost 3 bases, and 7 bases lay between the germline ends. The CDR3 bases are TGTGCCAGCAGTTCAATCTACTACGAGCAGTACTTC. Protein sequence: CASSSIYYEQYF.

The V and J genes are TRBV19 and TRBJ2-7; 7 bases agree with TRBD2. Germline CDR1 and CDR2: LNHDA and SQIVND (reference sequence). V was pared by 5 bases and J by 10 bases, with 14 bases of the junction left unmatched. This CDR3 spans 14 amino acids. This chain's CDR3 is CASSALDRGEGQYF. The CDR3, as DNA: TGTGCCAGTAGTGCGCTCGACCGGGGGGAAGGCCAGTACTTC. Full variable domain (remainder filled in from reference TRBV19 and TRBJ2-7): DGGITQSPKYLFRKEGQNVTLSCEQNLNHDAMYWYRQDPGQGLRLIYYSQIVNDFQKGDIAEGYSVSREKKESFPLTVTSAQKNPTAFYLCASSALDRGEGQYFGPGTRLTVT.

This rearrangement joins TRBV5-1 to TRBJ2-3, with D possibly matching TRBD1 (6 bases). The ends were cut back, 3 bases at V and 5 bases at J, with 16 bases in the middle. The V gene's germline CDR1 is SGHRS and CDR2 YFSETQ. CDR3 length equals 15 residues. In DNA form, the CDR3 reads TGCGCCAGCAGCTCTTACAGGGCCCGCGGAGATACGCAGTATTTT. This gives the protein CASSSYRARGDTQYF.

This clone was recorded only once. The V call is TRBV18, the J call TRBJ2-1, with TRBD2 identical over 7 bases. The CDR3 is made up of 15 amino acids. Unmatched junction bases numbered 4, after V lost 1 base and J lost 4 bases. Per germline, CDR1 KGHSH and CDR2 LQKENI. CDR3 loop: CASSPRLAAYNEQFF. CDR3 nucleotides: TGTGCCAGCTCACCACGGCTAGCGGCTTACAATGAGCAGTTCTTC.

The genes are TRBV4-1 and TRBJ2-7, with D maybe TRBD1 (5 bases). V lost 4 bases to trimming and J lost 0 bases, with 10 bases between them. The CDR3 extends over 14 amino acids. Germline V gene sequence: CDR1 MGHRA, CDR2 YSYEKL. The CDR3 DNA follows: TGCGCCAGCAGCCCAGGGCTGAGCTCCTACGAGCAGTACTTC. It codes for CASSPGLSSYEQYF.

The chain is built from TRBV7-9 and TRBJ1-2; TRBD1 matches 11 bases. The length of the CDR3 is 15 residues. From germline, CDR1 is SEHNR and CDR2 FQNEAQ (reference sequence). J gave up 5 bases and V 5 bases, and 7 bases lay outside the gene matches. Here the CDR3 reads CASSLGTGGTYGYTF. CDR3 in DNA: TGTGCCAGCAGCCTCGGGACAGGGGGTACTTATGGCTACACCTTC.

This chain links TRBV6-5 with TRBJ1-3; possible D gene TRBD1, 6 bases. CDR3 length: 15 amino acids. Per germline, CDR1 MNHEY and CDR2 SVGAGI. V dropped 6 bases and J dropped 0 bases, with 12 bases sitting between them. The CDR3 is CASSRQAFSGNTIYF. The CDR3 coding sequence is TGTGCCAGCAGCCGACAGGCCTTCTCTGGAAACACCATATATTTT.

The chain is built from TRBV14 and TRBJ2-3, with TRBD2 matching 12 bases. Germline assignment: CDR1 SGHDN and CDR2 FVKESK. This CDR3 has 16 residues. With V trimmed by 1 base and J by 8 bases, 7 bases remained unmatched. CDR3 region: CASSQGLAGAGGTQYF. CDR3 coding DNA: TGTGCCAGCAGCCAAGGACTAGCGGGAGCGGGTGGTACGCAGTATTTT.

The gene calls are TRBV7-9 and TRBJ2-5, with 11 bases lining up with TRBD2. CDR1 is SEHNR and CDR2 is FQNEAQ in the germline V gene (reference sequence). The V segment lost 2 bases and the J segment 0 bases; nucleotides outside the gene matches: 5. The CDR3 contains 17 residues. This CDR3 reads CASSLTRLAGYQETQYF. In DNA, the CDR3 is TGTGCCAGCAGCTTAACGCGACTAGCGGGGTACCAAGAGACCCAGTACTTC. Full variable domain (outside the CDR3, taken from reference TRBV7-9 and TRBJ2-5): DTGVSQNPRHKITKRGQNVTFRCDPISEHNRLYWYRQTLGQGPEFLTYFQNEAQLEKSRLLSDRFSAERPKGSFSTLEIQRTEQGDSAMYLCASSLTRLAGYQETQYFGPGTRLLVL.

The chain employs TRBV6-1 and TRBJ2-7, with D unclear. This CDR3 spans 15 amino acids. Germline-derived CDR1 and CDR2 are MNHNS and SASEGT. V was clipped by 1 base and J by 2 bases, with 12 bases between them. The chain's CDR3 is CASSEGDSGPYEQYF. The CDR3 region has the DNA TGTGCCAGCAGTGAAGGAGACTCCGGCCCCTACGAGCAGTACTTC.

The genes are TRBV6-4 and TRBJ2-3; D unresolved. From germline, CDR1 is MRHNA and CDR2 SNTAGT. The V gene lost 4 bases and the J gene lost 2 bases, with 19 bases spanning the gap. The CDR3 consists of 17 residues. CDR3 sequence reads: CASSVAPAGHPTDTQYF. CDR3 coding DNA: TGTGCCAGCAGTGTAGCTCCAGCTGGCCATCCCACAGATACGCAGTATTTT.

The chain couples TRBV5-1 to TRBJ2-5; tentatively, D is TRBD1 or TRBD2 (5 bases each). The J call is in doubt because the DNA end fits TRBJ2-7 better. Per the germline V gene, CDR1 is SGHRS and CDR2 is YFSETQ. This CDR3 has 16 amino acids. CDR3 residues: CASSRFGDRASYEQYF. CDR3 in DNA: TGCGCCAGCAGCCGATTCGGGGACCGAGCCTCCTACGAGCAGTACTTC.

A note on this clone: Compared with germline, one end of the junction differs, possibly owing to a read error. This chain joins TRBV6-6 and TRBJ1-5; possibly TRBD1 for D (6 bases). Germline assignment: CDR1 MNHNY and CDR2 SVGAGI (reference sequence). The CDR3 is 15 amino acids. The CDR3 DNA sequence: TGTGCCAGCAGTGACTCCGGACAGCCCAATCAGCCCCAGCATTTT. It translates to CASSDSGQPNQPQHF.

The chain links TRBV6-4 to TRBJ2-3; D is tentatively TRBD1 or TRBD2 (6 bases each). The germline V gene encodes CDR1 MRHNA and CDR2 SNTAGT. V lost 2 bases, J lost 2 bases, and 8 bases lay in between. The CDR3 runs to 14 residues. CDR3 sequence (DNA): TGTGCCAGCAGTGACAGGGGGGACACAGATACGCAGTATTTT. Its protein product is CASSDRGDTDTQYF.

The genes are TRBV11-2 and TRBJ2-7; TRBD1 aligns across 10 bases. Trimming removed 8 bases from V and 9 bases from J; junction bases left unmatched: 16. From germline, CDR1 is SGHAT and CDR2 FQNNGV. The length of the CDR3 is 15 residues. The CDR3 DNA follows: TGTGCCAGCCTACATTCCGGGACAGGGGACCGTCTGCAGTACTTC. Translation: CASLHSGTGDRLQYF.

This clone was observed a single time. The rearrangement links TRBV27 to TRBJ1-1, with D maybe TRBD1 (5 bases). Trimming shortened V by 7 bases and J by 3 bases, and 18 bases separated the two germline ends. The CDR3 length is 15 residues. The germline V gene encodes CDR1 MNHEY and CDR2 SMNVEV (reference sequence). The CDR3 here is CASTLSGLGDTEAFF. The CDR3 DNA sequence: TGTGCCAGCACCCTTTCGGGACTCGGGGACACTGAAGCTTTCTTT.